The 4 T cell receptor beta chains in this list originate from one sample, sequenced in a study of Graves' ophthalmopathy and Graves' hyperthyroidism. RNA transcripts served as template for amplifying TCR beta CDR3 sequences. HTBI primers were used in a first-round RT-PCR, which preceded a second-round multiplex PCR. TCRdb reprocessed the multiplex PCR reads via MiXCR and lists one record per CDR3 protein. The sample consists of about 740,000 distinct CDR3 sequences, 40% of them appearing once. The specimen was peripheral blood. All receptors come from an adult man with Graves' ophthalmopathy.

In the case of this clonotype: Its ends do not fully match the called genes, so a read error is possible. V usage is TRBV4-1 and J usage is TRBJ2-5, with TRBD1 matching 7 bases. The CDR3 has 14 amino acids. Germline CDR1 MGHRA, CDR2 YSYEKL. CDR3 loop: CASSSGTVRETQYF. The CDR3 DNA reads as TGTGCCAGCAGCTCCGGGACAGTGCGGGAGACCCAGTACTTC.

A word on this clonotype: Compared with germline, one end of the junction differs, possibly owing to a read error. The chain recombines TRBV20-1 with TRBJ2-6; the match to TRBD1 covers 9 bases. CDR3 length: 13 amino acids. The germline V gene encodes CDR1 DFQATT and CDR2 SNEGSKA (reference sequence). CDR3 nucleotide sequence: TGCAGTGCTCACCGACAGGGGGTCAACGTCCTGACTTTC. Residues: CSAHRQGVNVLTF.

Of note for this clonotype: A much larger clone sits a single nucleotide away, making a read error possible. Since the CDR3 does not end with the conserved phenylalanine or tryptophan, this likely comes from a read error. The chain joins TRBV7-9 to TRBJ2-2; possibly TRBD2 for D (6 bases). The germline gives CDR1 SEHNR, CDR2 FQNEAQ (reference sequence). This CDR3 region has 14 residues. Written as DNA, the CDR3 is TGCGCCAGCAGCCAGGAGGGAAACACCGGGGAGCTGTTTTCT. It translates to CASSQEGNTGELFS.

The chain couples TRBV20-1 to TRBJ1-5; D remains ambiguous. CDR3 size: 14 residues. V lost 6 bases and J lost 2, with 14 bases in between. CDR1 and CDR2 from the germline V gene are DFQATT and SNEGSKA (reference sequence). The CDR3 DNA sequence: TGCAGTGCCCCCGAAGGCTACGGCAATCAGCCCCAGCATTTT. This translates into CSAPEGYGNQPQHF.